Listed below are T cell receptor beta chains from one sample, sequenced in a study of blood T cell repertoires in COVID-19. This table comes from immunoSEQ multiplex PCR, and its TCRdb copy is limited to in-frame clones, with some not included. The sample carries 100,000 to 150,000 clones, 80% to 95% recorded once. Sequenced input: peripheral blood. The receptors were gathered from a man aged 50 or older with COVID-19, enrolled during active disease. Each CDR3 is given with its conserved first and last residue. D genes are given only for firm matches. Rows give clone size only sometimes, using once, few, many, or a class for an expanded clone.

TRBD2 | NA | TRBV5-4 | CASSLVASGAHEQFF
NA | NA | TRBV6-5 | CASSPSPLSTDTQYF
TRBD1 | NA | TRBV5-4 | CASSKTNRGNTEAFF
TRBD1 | NA | TRBV28 | CASRPGQGTREQYF
TRBD1 | NA | TRBV6-5 | CASSAPGQGSYEQYF
NA | NA | TRBV4-1 | CASSQAGETQYF
TRBD2 | NA | TRBV9 | CASSPSVGGTYNEQFF
TRBD2 | once | TRBV7-9 | CASSLPASGKQFGTDTQYF
TRBD2 | NA | TRBV5-1 | CASSSGLAVNTGELFF
TRBD2 | NA | TRBV7-8 | CASSSLAAVGEQYF
NA | NA | TRBV2 | CASSDRDEKLFF
NA | NA | TRBV9 | CASSVVDTPAPNTGELFF
TRBD2 | NA | TRBV10-3 | CAISSGLASLDQETQYF
TRBD1 | NA | TRBV7-2 | CASSLDLVTGITDTQYF
NA | NA | TRBV29-1 | CSAARTLSYEQYF
NA | NA | TRBV7-2 | CASSLLGEGTDTQYF
NA | NA | TRBV21-1 | CASSPREKGTGTSPYNEQFF
NA | few | TRBV19 | CASSIGHRGTDTQYF
TRBD1 | NA | TRBV5-1 | CASSLGQGWREKLFF
NA | NA | TRBV24-1 | CATSAGGDQPQHF
NA | NA | TRBV5-1 | CASSLGRVAHNEQFF
TRBD1 | NA | TRBV13 | CASSPGTAKGYNEQFF
TRBD1 | NA | TRBV29-1 | CSVQTGGTYEQYF
TRBD1 | once | TRBV5-8 | CASSTATGWRGYTF
NA | NA | TRBV12-3/TRBV12-4 | CASTPGGTDTQYF
NA | NA | TRBV29-1 | CSSPREGGLTDTQYF
TRBD1 | NA | TRBV3-1/TRBV3-2 | CASSRDIGRGLGTGELFF
NA | NA | TRBV18 | CASSPSSGANVLTF
NA | NA | TRBV10-3 | CAIGGAGTGELFF
TRBD1 | NA | TRBV2 | CASGRQGTTYEQYF
NA | once | TRBV7-2 | CASSLPVTDTQYF
NA | NA | TRBV19 | CASSVQGPSNQPQHF